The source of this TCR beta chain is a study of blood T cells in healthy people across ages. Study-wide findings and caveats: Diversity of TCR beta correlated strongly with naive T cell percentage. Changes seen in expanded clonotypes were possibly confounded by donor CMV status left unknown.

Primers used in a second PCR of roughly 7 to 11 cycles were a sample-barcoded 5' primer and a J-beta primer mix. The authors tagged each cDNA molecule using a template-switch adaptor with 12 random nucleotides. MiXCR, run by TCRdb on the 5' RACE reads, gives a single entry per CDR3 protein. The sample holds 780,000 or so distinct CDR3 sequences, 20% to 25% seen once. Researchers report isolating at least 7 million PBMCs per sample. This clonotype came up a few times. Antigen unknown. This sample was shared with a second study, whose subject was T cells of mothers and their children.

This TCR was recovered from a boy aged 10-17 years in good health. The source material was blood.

CDR3 amino acids: CASSQETGRTYEQYF. The CDR3 nucleotides are TGCGCCAGCAGCCAAGAGACAGGGCGTACCTACGAGCAGTACTTC. The V gene is TRBV4-3, the J gene TRBJ2-5; 7 bases agree with TRBD1. The DNA matches TRBJ2-7 better at its end, which makes the J call doubtful. Germline loops: CDR1 LGHNA, CDR2 YSLEER. The CDR3 has 15 residues.